This TCR beta chain was retrieved from a study of CD8+CD57+ T cells in acquired aplastic anemia. CDR3 length equals 14 residues. Germline CDR1 and CDR2: SGHDT and YYEEEE. The V and J ends lost 6 bases and 3 bases, in that order; junction bases with no gene match: 8. The use of genomic DNA as template underpinned the TCR beta VDJ and CDR3 profiling. Each CDR3 protein gets one entry after TCRdb re-called the reads with MiXCR. Of 450,000 to 550,000 distinct CDR3 sequences listed, roughly a third are singletons. Individuals selected for sequencing had exhibited CD8+CD57+ cell expansion on flow cytometry. This clonotype has a handful of counts.

The chain is built from TRBV5-6 and TRBJ1-2; 7 bases match TRBD1. The sequence was obtained from a human donor with aplastic anemia. Sequenced input: sorted CD4+, CD8+, or CD8+CD57+ T cells (not recorded which) from PBMCs. The CDR3 nucleotides are TGTGCCAGCAAAGTAAGGGACAGACACTATGGCTACACCTTC. Its protein is CASKVRDRHYGYTF.